The rows below give T cell receptor beta chains drawn from one sample of a study of OX40 agonist ivuxolimab in advanced cancers. Profiled with immunoSEQ multiplex PCR; TCRdb holds only in-frame clones, not every one. This table has under 140,000 clones, approximately 89% appearing once. Source: CD4+ or CD8+ T cells sorted from blood, taken in a trial of the OX40 agonist ivuxolimab. Every receptor here comes from an adult with an advanced solid tumor such as melanoma, head and neck, liver or kidney cancer. Both conserved end residues are part of each CDR3. D genes are given only for firm matches. The listing skips clone size in some rows; elsewhere it reads once, few, many or a size class.

j_call v_call d_call clone_size cdr3_nt cdr3_aa
TRBJ1-3 TRBV7-2 - - TGTGCCAGCAGCGAGCAGGCCACCGGAAACACCATATATTTT CASSEQATGNTIYF
TRBJ2-7 TRBV5-1 - - TGCGCCAGCAGCTTACTGATAAGCGGTAGCCACGAGCAGTACTTC CASSLLISGSHEQYF
TRBJ2-1 TRBV28 TRBD2 - TGTGCCAGCAGTTTAACGGGACTAGTTACCTACAATGAGCAGTTCTTC CASSLTGLVTYNEQFF
TRBJ1-6 TRBV7-9 TRBD1 - TGTGCCAGCAGCTTAGCGGACAGGGGTAATTCACCCCTCCACTTT CASSLADRGNSPLHF
TRBJ2-1 TRBV5-4 - - TGTGCCAGCAGCTTGGGGTCGGCTAATAACAATGAGCAGTTCTTC CASSLGSANNNEQFF
TRBJ1-4 TRBV29-1 - - TGCAGCGTCCCGTCCCTTTCGGGGGAAAAACTGTTTTTT CSVPSLSGEKLFF
TRBJ1-4 TRBV7-2 - - TGTGCCAGCAGCTTGGGGGGGCGAAGTTTCGGTGAAAAACTGTTTTTT CASSLGGRSFGEKLFF
TRBJ1-1 TRBV5-4 TRBD1 - TGTGCCAGCAGCGGGGGACAGGTTTCTGAAGCTTTCTTT CASSGGQVSEAFF
TRBJ1-2 TRBV29-1 - - TGCAGCGTTGAAGTGGGGAGGACAGGCTACACCTTC CSVEVGRTGYTF
TRBJ2-7 TRBV9 - - TGTGCCAGCAGCGTAGGGGGTAGCACTAAGGATCTGGACGAGCAGTACTTC CASSVGGSTKDLDEQYF
TRBJ1-4 TRBV27 - - TGTGCCAGCAGTCTAAATGGGGGGGCAGTTAATGAAAAACTGTTTTTT CASSLNGGAVNEKLFF
TRBJ2-7 TRBV19 - - TGTGCCAGTAGTATGAGGAACAGTCCTCGGACATCCTACGAGCAGTACTTC CASSMRNSPRTSYEQYF
TRBJ1-4 TRBV5-1 - - TGCGCCAGCAGCTTGGGGCAGGGGAACGAAAAACTGTTTTTT CASSLGQGNEKLFF
TRBJ1-1 TRBV10-3 - - TGTGCCATCAACCCGACAGGAGGGCACACTGAAGCTTTCTTT CAINPTGGHTEAFF
TRBJ2-1 TRBV7-2 TRBD2 - TGTGCCAGCAGCTTAACTAGCGCCCGCAGAAGGGCCAATGAGCAGTTCTTC CASSLTSARRRANEQFF
TRBJ1-4 TRBV18 - - TGTGCCAGCTCCCCCACAGCTAATGAAAAACTGTTTTTT CASSPTANEKLFF
TRBJ1-4 TRBV15 - - TGTGCCACCAGCAGAGATCTGGTTCAGGGAATCATGGTGTTTTTT CATSRDLVQGIMVFF
TRBJ2-7 TRBV6-5 - - TGTGCCAGCAGCCTATACGGAACCCTCTACGAGCAGTACTTC CASSLYGTLYEQYF
TRBJ1-2 TRBV19 TRBD1 - TGTGCCAGTAGTAAACAGCAGGGGGCGCGACATGGCTACACCTTC CASSKQQGARHGYTF
TRBJ1-2 TRBV2 - - TGTGCCAGCAGTGAAGGGCATAGGACGCACTATGGCTACACCTTC CASSEGHRTHYGYTF
TRBJ2-2 TRBV4-1 - - TGCGCCAGCAGCCAGTTTAAAGGGAGGAACACCGGGGAGCTGTTTTTT CASSQFKGRNTGELFF
TRBJ2-1 TRBV2 TRBD2 few TGTGCCAGCAGTGTGGCGCGGGAGTACAATGAGCAGTTCTTC CASSVAREYNEQFF
TRBJ1-2 TRBV6-1 - few TGTGCCAGCAGTGAAACGAAGCACCATTCCAACTATGGCTACACCTTC CASSETKHHSNYGYTF
TRBJ1-2 TRBV19 - - TGTGCCAGTAGCCTCATCGGGCCGTCCTATCGCTACACCTTC CASSLIGPSYRYTF
TRBJ2-7 TRBV7-2 - - TGTGCCAGCAGCTTCGTGCAAGGCGAGCAGTACTTC CASSFVQGEQYF
TRBJ2-2 TRBV5-1 TRBD2 - TGCGCCAGCAGCTTGGAACTAGCGGGGTTGAACACCGGGGAGCTGTTTTTT CASSLELAGLNTGELFF
TRBJ2-2 TRBV19 - - TGTGCCAGTAGTATAGTTTATGCAGGGCCCACCGGGGAGCTGTTTTTT CASSIVYAGPTGELFF
TRBJ2-3 TRBV6-5 - once TGTGCCAGCAGTTATCTCGATACGCAGTATTTT CASSYLDTQYF
TRBJ2-7 TRBV5-5 TRBD2 once TGTGCCAGCAGCTTGGGACTAGCAGCCTCGCGGTACTTC CASSLGLAASRYF
TRBJ1-3 TRBV11-2 - few TGTGCCAGCACCCTAGAAAGGGCAGGAAACACCATATATTTT CASTLERAGNTIYF
TRBJ2-1 TRBV5-5 - once TGTGCCAGCAGCTTCGGGCCACACAATGAGCAGTTCTTC CASSFGPHNEQFF
TRBJ1-2 TRBV6-1 TRBD1 - TGTGCCAGCAGTGACATACGTTACAGGGGCGGCTATGGCTACACCTTC CASSDIRYRGGYGYTF
TRBJ2-5 TRBV7-9 TRBD2 - TGTGCCAGCAGCTTAATAGCGGGAGCGGAGACCCAGTACTTC CASSLIAGAETQYF
TRBJ1-3 TRBV13 - - TGTGCCAGCAGCTTAAGAACGGGGGGTTCTGGAAACACCATATATTTT CASSLRTGGSGNTIYF
TRBJ2-7 TRBV6-5 - - TGTGCCAGCAGCGGTTGGACCTACGAGCAGTACTTC CASSGWTYEQYF
TRBJ1-1 TRBV15 - - TGTGCCACCAGCAGAGCCCTTGCCGGGGACACTGAAGCTTTCTTT CATSRALAGDTEAFF
TRBJ1-2 TRBV5-1 - - TGCGCCAGCAGCCCCTTGAAAGGACCGAATGGCTACACCTTC CASSPLKGPNGYTF
TRBJ2-2 TRBV25-1 - - TGTGCCAGCAGTGTCGTCTTGAACACCGGGGAGCTGTTTTTT CASSVVLNTGELFF
TRBJ1-5 TRBV5-4 TRBD1 - TGTGCCAGCAGCTTTGACAGGGATCAGCCCCAGCATTTT CASSFDRDQPQHF
TRBJ1-1 TRBV30 - - TGTGCCTGGAGTGTATCAGGGATATGGGTGAACACTGAAGCTTTCTTT CAWSVSGIWVNTEAFF
TRBJ2-7 TRBV5-5 - - TGTGCCAGCAGCTTGCTACAGGATTTCTCCTACGAGCAGTACTTC CASSLLQDFSYEQYF
TRBJ2-7 TRBV7-4 TRBD2 - TGTGCCAGCAGCCCCCCGATTCTAGCGGGAGGGCCTTACGAGCAGTACTTC CASSPPILAGGPYEQYF
TRBJ2-5 TRBV7-3 - - TGTGCCAGCAGCCGCTCAGGGGGCGGGGGCCAAGAGACCCAGTACTTC CASSRSGGGGQETQYF
TRBJ2-2 TRBV28 TRBD2 - TGTGCCAGCAGTCTAGGACTAGCGGGAGCCGGGGAGCTGTTTTTT CASSLGLAGAGELFF
TRBJ2-5 TRBV7-2 - - TGTGCCAGCAGCTTAGCGAGGGAGTTAGAGACCCAGTACTTC CASSLARELETQYF
TRBJ1-1 TRBV28 - - TGTGCCAGCAGTTACCGGGACGGAGGGGCTTTCTTT CASSYRDGGAFF
TRBJ1-1 TRBV18 - - TGTGCCAGCTCAACAGATGACTTGGAAGCTTTCTTT CASSTDDLEAFF
TRBJ1-3 TRBV5-1 TRBD1 - TGCGCCAGCAGCCCGACAGGGGCTGGAAACACCATATATTTT CASSPTGAGNTIYF
TRBJ2-7 TRBV19 - - TGTGCCAGTAGTATGCAGGGGACGGGCTCCTACGAGCAGTACTTC CASSMQGTGSYEQYF
TRBJ1-6 TRBV14 TRBD1 - TGTGCCAGCAGCCCGCAGGGGGCATCGGGATCACCCCTCCACTTT CASSPQGASGSPLHF
TRBJ2-4 TRBV14 - once TGTGCCAGCAGCCTGGCGGGGGCCTGGAACATTCAGTACTTC CASSLAGAWNIQYF
TRBJ1-5 TRBV30 TRBD1 - TGTGCCTGGAGCCCGCCAACTCCGGGACAGGGGAATCAGCCCCAGCATTTT CAWSPPTPGQGNQPQHF
TRBJ2-7 TRBV7-2 TRBD1 - TGTGCCAGCAGCCTAGACTTTAACAGGGGGCGTGAGCAGTACTTC CASSLDFNRGREQYF
TRBJ1-1 TRBV7-9 - - TGTGCCAGTAGCGCCTGGGGCGCGACGGCTTTCTTT CASSAWGATAFF
TRBJ1-1 TRBV5-4 - few TGTGCCAGCAGCTTACCAGGGAACACTGAAGCTTTCTTT CASSLPGNTEAFF
TRBJ2-3 TRBV27 - - TGTGCCAGCAGTCCCCCCCGTAACCCGTCCGTAGATACGCAGTATTTT CASSPPRNPSVDTQYF
TRBJ2-5 TRBV11-2 - once TGTGCCAGCAGCCCACAGCGCAGGGTGAACGATCAAGAGACCCAGTACTTC CASSPQRRVNDQETQYF
TRBJ1-4 TRBV19 TRBD1 - TGTGCCAGTAGAGGACAGGATGCAACTAATGAAAAACTGTTTTTT CASRGQDATNEKLFF
TRBJ2-2 TRBV6-5 TRBD2 - TGTGCCAGCAGTTACGGGACTAGGACCGGGGAGCTGTTTTTT CASSYGTRTGELFF